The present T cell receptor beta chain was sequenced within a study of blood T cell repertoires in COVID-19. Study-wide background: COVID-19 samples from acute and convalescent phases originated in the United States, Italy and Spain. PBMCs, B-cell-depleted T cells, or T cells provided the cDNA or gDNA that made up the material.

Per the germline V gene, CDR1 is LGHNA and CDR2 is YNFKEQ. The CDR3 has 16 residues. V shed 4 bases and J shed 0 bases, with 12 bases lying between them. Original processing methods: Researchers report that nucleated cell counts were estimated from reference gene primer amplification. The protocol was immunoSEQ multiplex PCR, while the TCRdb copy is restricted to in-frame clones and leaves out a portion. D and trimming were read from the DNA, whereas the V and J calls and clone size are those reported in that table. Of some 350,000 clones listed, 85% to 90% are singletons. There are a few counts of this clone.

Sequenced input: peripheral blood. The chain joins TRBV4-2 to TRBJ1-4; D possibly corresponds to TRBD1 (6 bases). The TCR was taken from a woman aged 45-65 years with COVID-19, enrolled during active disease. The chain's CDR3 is CASSRPSGATNEKLFF. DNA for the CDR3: TGTGCCAGCAGCCGACCGTCAGGGGCAACTAATGAAAAACTGTTTTTT.